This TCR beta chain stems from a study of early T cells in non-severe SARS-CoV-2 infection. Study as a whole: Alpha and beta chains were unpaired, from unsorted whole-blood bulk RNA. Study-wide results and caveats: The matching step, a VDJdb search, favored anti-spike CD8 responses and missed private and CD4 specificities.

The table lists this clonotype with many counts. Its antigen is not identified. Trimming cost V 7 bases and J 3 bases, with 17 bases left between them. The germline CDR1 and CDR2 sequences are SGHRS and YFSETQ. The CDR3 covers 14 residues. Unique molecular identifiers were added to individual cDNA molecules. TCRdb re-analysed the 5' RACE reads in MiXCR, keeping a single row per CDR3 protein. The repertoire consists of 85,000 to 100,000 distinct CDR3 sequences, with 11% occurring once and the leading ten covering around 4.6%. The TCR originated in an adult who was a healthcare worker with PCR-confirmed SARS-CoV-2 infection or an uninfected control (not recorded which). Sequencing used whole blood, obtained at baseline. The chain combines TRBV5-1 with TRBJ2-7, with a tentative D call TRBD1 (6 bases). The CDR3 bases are TGCGCCAGCGGAACTGGGGGCCGCCTCTACGAGCAGTACTTC. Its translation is CASGTGGRLYEQYF.